This passage covers 10 T cell receptor beta chains from one sample sequenced in a study of blood T cell repertoires in COVID-19. Some clones are missing from TCRdb's copy, which holds only in-frame ones; the method was immunoSEQ multiplex PCR. The table has fewer than 400,000 clones, just under 90% seen once; the top ten hold about 1.7%. Sequenced material: PBMCs or T cells enriched from blood (not recorded which). Receptors originate from a woman aged 30 to 39 who had recovered from COVID-19.

This chain connects TRBV24-1 to TRBJ2-2, with a tentative D call TRBD1 (6 bases). Germline CDR1 reads KGHDR; CDR2 reads SFDVKD. V was cut by 3 bases and J by 3 bases, with 10 bases left in between. The CDR3 runs to 15 residues. DNA of the CDR3: TGTGCCACCAGTGATCCCAGGGGAGACACCGGGGAGCTGTTTTTT. Translated: CATSDPRGDTGELFF.

V and J are TRBV2 and TRBJ1-6; D not certain. The germline gives CDR1 SNHLY, CDR2 FYNNEI. V lost 0 bases and J lost 8, with 11 bases in between. The CDR3 covers 15 residues. The CDR3 is CASSEASGAHSPLHF. CDR3 in DNA: TGTGCCAGCAGTGAAGCGTCAGGCGCCCATTCACCCCTCCACTTT.

This chain uses TRBV6-5 with TRBJ2-1, with D maybe TRBD2 (6 bases). Germline CDR1 reads MNHEY; CDR2 reads SVGAGI. Trimming left V 7 bases short and J 4 bases short, with 8 bases between. The CDR3 has 12 residues. CDR3 residues: CASTREYNEQFF. The CDR3 nucleotides are TGTGCCAGCACCCGGGAGTACAATGAGCAGTTCTTC.

This clone was counted only a few times. CDR3 in amino acids: CASSFTGGEQYF. The CDR3 bases are TGTGCCAGCAGCTTCACAGGGGGCGAGCAGTACTTC. This sequence joins TRBV7-3 and TRBJ2-7, with 8 bases matching TRBD1. The CDR3 length is 12 residues. CDR1 is SGHTA, CDR2 FQGTGA, per germline. Germline trimming cut 3 bases from V and 6 bases from J; bases unmatched to any gene: 1.

In its sample, this clone was seen once. The CDR3 reads CASSQEGRDNEQFF. CDR3 nucleotide sequence: TGTGCCAGCAGCCAAGAGGGCAGGGATAATGAGCAGTTCTTC. The chain has TRBV4-2 and TRBJ2-1, with a weak D call TRBD1 (5 bases). This CDR3 has 14 amino acids. V shed 0 bases and J shed 7 bases, with 10 bases lying between them. Germline assignment: CDR1 LGHNA and CDR2 YNFKEQ.

J is TRBJ2-1 and V is TRBV24-1; 8 bases fit TRBD2. There are 13 residues in the CDR3. The germline V gene encodes CDR1 KGHDR and CDR2 SFDVKD. Losses at the gene ends were 3 bases for V and 10 bases for J; bases not matched to a gene: 4. The CDR3 here is CATSDPGGHEQFF. The CDR3 DNA follows: TGTGCCACCAGTGATCCGGGGGGGCACGAGCAGTTCTTC.

V gene TRBV7-2 combines with J gene TRBJ2-1; D is undetermined. The germline V gene has CDR1 SGHTA and CDR2 FQGNSA. V was trimmed by 3 bases and J by 9 bases, leaving 6 bases between them. The CDR3 loop spans 11 amino acids. This CDR3 is CASSFQAEQFF. The CDR3 nucleotides are TGTGCCAGCAGCTTCCAGGCTGAGCAGTTCTTC.

This clone was seen once. The chain links TRBV14 to TRBJ1-6; D is unclear. V was shortened by 0 bases and J by 7 bases, with 7 bases between the two germline ends. CDR1 is SGHDN, CDR2 FVKESK, per germline. The CDR3 is 14 residues long. The CDR3 sequence: CASSQDRRNSPLHF. For the CDR3, the DNA is TGTGCCAGCAGCCAAGATCGCAGGAATTCACCCCTCCACTTT.

This chain uses TRBV3-1 (or the pseudogene TRBV3-2) with TRBJ2-7; weak D call: TRBD1 (5 bases). V was trimmed by 2 bases and J by 3 bases, leaving 17 bases between them. This CDR3 has 16 amino acids. CDR1 and CDR2 from the germline V gene are LGHDT and YNNKEL (reference sequence). This chain's CDR3 is CASSQPRGRWSYEQYF. DNA for the CDR3: TGTGCCAGCAGCCAACCTAGGGGCAGGTGGAGCTACGAGCAGTACTTC.

The V and J genes are TRBV9 and TRBJ2-2; tentatively, D is TRBD1 (8 bases). Germline lookup yields CDR1 SGDLS and CDR2 YYNGEE. With 4 bases removed from V and 3 bases from J, the gap between germline ends came to 22 bases. This CDR3 contains 18 residues. The CDR3 loop is CASSTGGRGKGYTGELFF. DNA for the CDR3: TGTGCCAGCAGCACAGGGGGGAGGGGAAAGGGTTACACCGGGGAGCTGTTTTTT.